Below, one T cell receptor beta chain is given with its context. The data belong to a study of control samples from healthy donors and cancer patients. The protocol was immunoSEQ multiplex PCR, while the TCRdb copy is restricted to in-frame clones and leaves out a portion. This sample has about 40,000 clones, with around nine tenths found just once. This TCR came from a woman aged 45-65 years in good health. The sample consisted of blood.

DNA for the CDR3: TGTGCCAGCAGTTATTACAGGGGTGGCTACACCTTC. Its translation: CASSYYRGGYTF. The rearrangement joins TRBV6-2 or TRBV6-3 to TRBJ1-2; TRBD1 agrees at 7 bases. V lost 3 bases and J lost 7; bases outside the gene matches: 2. From germline, CDR1 is MNHEY and CDR2 SVGEGT. The CDR3 has 12 amino acids.